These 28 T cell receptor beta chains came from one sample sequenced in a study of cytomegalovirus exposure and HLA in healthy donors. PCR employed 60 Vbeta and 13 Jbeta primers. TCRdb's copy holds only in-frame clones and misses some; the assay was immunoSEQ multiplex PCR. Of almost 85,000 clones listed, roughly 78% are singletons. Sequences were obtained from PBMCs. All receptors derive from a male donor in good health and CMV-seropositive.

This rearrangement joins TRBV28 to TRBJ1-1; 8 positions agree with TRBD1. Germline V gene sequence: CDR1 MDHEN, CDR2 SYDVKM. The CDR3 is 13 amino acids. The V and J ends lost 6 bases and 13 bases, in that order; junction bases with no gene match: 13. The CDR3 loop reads CASSRTQDRANFF. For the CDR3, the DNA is TGTGCCAGCAGCCGGACCCAGGACAGGGCGAATTTCTTT.

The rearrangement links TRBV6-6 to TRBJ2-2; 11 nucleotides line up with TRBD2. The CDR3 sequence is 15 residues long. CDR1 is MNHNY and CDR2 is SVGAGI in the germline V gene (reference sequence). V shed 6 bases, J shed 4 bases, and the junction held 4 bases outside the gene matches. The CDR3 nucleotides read TGTGCCAGCAGCCACCTAGCGGGAGGCACCGGGGAGCTGTTTTTT. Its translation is CASSHLAGGTGELFF.

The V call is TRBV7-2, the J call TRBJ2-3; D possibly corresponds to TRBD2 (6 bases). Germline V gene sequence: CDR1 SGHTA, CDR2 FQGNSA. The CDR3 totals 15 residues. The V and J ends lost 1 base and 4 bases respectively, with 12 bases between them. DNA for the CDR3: TGTGCCAGCAGCTTAGGACTAGATGGGGCAGATACGCAGTATTTT. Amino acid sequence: CASSLGLDGADTQYF.

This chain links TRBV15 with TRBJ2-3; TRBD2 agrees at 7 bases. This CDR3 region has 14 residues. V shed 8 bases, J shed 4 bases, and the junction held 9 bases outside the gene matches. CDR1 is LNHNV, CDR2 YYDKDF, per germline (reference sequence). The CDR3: CATSTGGSADTQYF. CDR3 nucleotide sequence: TGTGCCACCTCCACCGGCGGGAGTGCAGATACGCAGTATTTT.

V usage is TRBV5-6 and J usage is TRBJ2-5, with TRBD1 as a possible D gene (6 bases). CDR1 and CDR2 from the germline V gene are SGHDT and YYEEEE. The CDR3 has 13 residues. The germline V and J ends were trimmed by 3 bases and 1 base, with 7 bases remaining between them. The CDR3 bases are TGTGCCAGCAGCTACAGGGCCCAAGAGACCCAGTACTTC. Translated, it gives CASSYRAQETQYF.

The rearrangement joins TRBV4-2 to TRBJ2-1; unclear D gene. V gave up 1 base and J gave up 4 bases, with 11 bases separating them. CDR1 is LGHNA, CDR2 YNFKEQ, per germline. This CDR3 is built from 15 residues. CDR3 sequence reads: CASSQVGVGYNEQFF. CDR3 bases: TGTGCCAGCAGCCAAGTTGGAGTCGGTTACAATGAGCAGTTCTTC.

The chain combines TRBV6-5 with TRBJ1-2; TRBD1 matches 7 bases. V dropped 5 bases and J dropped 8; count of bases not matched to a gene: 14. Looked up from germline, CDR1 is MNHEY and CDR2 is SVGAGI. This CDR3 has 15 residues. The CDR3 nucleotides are TGTGCCAGCAGTAAACTGGGCAGGGGGGCCCCGGGCTACACCTTC. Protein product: CASSKLGRGAPGYTF.

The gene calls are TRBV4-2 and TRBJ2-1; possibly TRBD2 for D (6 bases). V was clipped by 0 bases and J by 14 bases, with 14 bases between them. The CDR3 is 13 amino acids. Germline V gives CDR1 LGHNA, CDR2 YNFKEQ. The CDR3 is CASSQEGGRGEFF. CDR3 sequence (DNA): TGTGCCAGCAGCCAAGAGGGAGGCCGAGGGGAGTTCTTC.

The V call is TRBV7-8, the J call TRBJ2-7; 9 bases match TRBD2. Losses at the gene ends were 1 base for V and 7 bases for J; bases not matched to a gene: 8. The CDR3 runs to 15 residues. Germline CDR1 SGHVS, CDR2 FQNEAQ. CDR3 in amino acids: CASSLVAGGFWEQYF. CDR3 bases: TGTGCCAGCAGCTTAGTTGCGGGAGGGTTTTGGGAGCAGTACTTC.

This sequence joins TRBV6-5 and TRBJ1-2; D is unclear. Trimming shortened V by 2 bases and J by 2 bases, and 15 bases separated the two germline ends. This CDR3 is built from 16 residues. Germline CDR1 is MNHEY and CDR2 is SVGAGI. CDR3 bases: TGTGCCAGCAGTTACGGTGGCCCCTCCGGGAACTATGGCTACACCTTC. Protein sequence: CASSYGGPSGNYGYTF.

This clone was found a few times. CDR3 in DNA: TGTGCCAGCAGTTCCAGGGTCCTACCGGTCGCTGAAGCTTTCTTT. Protein: CASSSRVLPVAEAFF. The chain uses TRBV6-6 and TRBJ1-1; a possible D gene is TRBD1 (5 bases). The germline V and J ends were trimmed by 4 bases and 6 bases, with 18 bases remaining between them. This CDR3 contains 15 residues. Germline values: CDR1 MNHNY, CDR2 SVGAGI (reference sequence).

The CDR3 reads CASSPTGSPVDEQYF. CDR3 bases: TGTGCCAGCAGCCCCACGGGGTCCCCAGTGGACGAGCAGTACTTC. The chain has TRBV11-1 and TRBJ2-7, with D possibly being TRBD2 (5 bases). Per germline, CDR1 SGHAT and CDR2 FQDESV (reference sequence). The CDR3 covers 15 residues. The V end was cut by 5 bases, the J end by 5 bases, with 19 bases between.

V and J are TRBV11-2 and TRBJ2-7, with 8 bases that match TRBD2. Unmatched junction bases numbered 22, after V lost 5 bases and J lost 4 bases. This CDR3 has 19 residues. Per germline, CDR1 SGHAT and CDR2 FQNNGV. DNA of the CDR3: TGTGCCAGCAGCGAATCGAGTGGTCTAGCGGGTTTTCTCCCGTACGAGCAGTACTTC. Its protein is CASSESSGLAGFLPYEQYF.

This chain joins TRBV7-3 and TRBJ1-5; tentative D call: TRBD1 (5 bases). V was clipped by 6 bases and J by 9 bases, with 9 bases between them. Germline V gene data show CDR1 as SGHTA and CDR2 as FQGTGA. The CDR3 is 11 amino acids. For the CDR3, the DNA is TGTGCCAGCAGGTGGGGGGGGCCCCAGCATTTT. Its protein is CASRWGGPQHF.

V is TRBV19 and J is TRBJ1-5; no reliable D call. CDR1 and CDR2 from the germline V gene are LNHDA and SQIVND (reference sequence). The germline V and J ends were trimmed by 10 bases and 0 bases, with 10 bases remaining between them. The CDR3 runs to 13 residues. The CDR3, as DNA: TGTGCCACAACCCAGTATAGCAATCAGCCCCAGCATTTT. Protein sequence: CATTQYSNQPQHF.

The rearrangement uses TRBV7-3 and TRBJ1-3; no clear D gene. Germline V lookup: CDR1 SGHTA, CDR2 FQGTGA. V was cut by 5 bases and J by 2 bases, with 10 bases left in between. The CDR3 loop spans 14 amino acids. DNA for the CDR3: TGTGCCAGCAGCCCCAGCGGGGCTGGAAACACCATATATTTT. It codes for CASSPSGAGNTIYF.

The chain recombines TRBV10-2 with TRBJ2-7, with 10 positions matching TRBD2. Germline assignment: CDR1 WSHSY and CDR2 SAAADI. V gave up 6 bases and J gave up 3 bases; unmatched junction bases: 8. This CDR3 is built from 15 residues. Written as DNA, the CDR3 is TGCGCCAGCAGCCTTCGAGCGGGAGGGGGCTACGAGCAGTACTTC. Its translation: CASSLRAGGGYEQYF.

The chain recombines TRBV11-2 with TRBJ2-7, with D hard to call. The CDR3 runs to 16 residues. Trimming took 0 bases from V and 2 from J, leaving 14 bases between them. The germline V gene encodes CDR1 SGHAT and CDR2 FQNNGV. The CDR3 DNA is TGTGCCAGCAGCTTAGATCTGGTGACTGCGGCCTACGAGCAGTACTTC. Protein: CASSLDLVTAAYEQYF.

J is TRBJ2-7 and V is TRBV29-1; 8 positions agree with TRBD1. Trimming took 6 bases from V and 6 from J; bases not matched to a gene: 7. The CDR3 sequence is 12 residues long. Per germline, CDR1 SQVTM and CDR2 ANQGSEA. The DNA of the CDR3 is TGCAGCGTCGCAGAACAGGGGGGCGAGCAGTACTTC. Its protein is CSVAEQGGEQYF.

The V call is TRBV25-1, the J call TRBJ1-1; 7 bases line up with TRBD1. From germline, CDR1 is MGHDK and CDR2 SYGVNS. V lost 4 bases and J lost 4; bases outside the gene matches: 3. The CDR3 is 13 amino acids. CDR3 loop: CASSAPGGTEAFF. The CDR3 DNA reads TGTGCCAGCAGTGCGCCAGGGGGCACTGAAGCTTTCTTT.

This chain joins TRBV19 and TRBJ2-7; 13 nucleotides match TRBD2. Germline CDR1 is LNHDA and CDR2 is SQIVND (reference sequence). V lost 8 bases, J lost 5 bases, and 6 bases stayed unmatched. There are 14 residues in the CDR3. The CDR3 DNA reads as TGTGCCAGTGCAAGACTAGCGGGAGGTAACGAGCAGTACTTC. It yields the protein CASARLAGGNEQYF. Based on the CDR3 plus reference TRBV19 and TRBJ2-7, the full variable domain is DGGITQSPKYLFRKEGQNVTLSCEQNLNHDAMYWYRQDPGQGLRLIYYSQIVNDFQKGDIAEGYSVSREKKESFPLTVTSAQKNPTAFYLCASARLAGGNEQYFGPGTRLTVT.

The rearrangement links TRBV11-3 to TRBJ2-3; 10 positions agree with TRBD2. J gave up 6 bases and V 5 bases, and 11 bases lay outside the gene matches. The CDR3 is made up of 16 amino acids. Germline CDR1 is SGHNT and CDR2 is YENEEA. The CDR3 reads CASSPQAGGLRDTQYF. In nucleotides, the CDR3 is TGTGCCAGCAGCCCGCAAGCGGGAGGGCTCAGGGATACGCAGTATTTT.

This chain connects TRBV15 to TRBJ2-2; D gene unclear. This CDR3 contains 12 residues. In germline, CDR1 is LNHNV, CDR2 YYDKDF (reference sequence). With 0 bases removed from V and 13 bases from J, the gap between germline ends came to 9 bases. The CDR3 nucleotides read TGTGCCACCAGCAGAGAGACACCCGGGCTGTTTTTT. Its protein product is CATSRETPGLFF.

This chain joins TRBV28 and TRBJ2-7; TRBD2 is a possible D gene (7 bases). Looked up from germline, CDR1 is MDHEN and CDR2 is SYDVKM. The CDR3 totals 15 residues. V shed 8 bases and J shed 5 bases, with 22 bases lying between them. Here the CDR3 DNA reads TGTGCCAGCTCTCCCGGGGGGCGGGAGCTGCACGAGCAGTACTTC. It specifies CASSPGGRELHEQYF.

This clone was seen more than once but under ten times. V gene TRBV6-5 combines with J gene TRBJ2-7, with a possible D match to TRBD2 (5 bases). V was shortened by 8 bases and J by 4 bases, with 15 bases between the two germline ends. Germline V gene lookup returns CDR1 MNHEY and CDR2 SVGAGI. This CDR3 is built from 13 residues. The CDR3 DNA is TGTGCCAGCTCCCGGGGTAGCGAGTACGAGCAGTACTTC. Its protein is CASSRGSEYEQYF.

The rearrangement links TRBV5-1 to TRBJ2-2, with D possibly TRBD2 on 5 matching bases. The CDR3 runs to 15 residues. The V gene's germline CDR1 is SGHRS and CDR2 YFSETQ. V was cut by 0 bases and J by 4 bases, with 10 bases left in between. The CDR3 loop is CASSLERASTGELFF. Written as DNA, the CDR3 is TGCGCCAGCAGCTTGGAGAGGGCAAGCACCGGGGAGCTGTTTTTT.

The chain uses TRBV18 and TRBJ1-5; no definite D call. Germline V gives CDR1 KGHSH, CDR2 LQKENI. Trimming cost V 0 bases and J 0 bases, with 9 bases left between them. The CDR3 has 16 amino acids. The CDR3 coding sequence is TGTGCCAGCTCACCACCCGGTAGTCTTAGCAATCAGCCCCAGCATTTT. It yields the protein CASSPPGSLSNQPQHF. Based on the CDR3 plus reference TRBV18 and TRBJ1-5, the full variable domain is NAGVMQNPRHLVRRRGQEARLRCSPMKGHSHVYWYRQLPEEGLKFMVYLQKENIIDESGMPKERFSAEFPKEGPSILRIQQVVRGDSAAYFCASSPPGSLSNQPQHFGDGTRLSIL.

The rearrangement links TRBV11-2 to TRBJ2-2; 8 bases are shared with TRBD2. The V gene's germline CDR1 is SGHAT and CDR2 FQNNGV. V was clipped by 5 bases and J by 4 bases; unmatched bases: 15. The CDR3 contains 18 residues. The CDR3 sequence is CASSAIKTGGHPTGELFF. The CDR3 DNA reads TGTGCCAGCAGCGCCATAAAGACGGGAGGGCATCCCACCGGGGAGCTGTTTTTT. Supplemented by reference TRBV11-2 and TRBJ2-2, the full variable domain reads EAGVAQSPRYKIIEKRQSVAFWCNPISGHATLYWYQQILGQGPKLLIQFQNNGVVDDSQLPKDRFSAERLKGVDSTLKIQPAKLEDSAVYLCASSAIKTGGHPTGELFFGEGSRLTVL.